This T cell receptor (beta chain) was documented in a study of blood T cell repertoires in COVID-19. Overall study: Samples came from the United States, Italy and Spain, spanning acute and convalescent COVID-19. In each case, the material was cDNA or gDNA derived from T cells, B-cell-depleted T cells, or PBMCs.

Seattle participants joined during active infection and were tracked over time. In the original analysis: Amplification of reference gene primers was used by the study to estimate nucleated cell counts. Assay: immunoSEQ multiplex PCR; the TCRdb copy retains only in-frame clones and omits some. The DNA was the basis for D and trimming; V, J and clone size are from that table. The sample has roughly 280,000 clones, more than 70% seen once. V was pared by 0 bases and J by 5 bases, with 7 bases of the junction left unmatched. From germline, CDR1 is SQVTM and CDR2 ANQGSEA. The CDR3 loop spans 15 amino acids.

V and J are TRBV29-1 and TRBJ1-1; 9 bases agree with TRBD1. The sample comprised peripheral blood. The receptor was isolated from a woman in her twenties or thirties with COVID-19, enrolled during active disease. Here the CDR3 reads CSVEDVQGARTEAFF. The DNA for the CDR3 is TGCAGCGTTGAAGACGTACAGGGGGCGAGAACTGAAGCTTTCTTT.